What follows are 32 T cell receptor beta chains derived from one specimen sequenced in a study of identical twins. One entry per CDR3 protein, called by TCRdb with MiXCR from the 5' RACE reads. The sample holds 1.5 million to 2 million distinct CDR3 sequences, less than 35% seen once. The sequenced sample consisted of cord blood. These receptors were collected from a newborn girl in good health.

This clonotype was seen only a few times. The CDR3 protein is CSASFGQNDEKLFF. CDR3 sequence (DNA): TGCAGTGCTAGCTTCGGACAGAATGATGAAAAACTGTTTTTT. The V and J genes are TRBV20-1 and TRBJ1-4, with D possibly TRBD1 on 6 matching bases. The V gene lost 3 bases and the J gene lost 6 bases, with 14 bases spanning the gap. The germline CDR1 and CDR2 sequences are DFQATT and SNEGSKA (reference sequence). The CDR3 is 14 residues long.

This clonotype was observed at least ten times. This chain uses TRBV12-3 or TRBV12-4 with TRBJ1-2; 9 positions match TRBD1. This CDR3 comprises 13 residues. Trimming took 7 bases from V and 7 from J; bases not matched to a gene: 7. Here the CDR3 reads CASTLDRGSGYTF. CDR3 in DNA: TGTGCCAGCACTTTGGACAGGGGAAGTGGCTACACCTTC.

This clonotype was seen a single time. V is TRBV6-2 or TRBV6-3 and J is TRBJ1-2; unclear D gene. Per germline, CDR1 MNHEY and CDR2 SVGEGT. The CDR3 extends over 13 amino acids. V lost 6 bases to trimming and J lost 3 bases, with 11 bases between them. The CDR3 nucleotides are TGTGCCAGCAGGGGCACAGTTGACTATGGCTACACCTTC. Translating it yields CASRGTVDYGYTF.

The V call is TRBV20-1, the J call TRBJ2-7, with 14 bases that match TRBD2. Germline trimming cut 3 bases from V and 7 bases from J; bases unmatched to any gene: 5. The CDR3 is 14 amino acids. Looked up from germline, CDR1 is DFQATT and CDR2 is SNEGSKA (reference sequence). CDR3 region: CSASGTSGGNEQYF. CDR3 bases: TGCAGTGCTAGTGGGACTAGCGGGGGCAATGAGCAGTACTTC.

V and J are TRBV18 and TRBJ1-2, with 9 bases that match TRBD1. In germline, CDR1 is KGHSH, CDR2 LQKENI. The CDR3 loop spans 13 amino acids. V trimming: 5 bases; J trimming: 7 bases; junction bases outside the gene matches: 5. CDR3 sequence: CASSEQGATGYTF. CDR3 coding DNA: TGTGCCAGCTCAGAACAGGGGGCAACTGGCTACACCTTC.

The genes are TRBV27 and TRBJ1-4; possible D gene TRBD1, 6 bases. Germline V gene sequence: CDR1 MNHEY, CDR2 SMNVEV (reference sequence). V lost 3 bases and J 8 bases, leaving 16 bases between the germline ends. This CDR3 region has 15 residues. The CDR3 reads CASSFNLGTPEKLFF. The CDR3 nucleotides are TGTGCCAGCAGTTTTAACCTAGGGACACCCGAAAAACTGTTTTTT.

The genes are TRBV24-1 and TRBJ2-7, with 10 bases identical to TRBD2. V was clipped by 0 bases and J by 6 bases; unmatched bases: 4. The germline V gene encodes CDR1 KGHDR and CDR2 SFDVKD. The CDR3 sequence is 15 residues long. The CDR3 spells CATSDLFLAGVEQYF. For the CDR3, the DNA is TGTGCCACCAGTGATTTGTTTCTAGCGGGAGTCGAGCAGTACTTC.

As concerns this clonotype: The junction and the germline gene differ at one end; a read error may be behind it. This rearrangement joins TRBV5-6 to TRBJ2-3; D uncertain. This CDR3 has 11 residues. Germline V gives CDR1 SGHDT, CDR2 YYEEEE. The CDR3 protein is CTSSFIHTQYF. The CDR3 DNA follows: TGTACCAGCAGCTTCATTCATACGCAGTATTTT.

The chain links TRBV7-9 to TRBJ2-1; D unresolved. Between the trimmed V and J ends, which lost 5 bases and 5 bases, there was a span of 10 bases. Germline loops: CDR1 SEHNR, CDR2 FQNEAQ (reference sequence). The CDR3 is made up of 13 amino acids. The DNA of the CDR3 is TGTGCCAGCAGCCCCTCCACCCACAATGAGCAGTTCTTC. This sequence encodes CASSPSTHNEQFF.

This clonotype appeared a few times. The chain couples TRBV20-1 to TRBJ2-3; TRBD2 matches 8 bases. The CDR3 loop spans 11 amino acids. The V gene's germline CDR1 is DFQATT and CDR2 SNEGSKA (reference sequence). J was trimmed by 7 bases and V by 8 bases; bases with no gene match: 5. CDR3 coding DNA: TGCAGTCGGGGGGGGCCGAATACGCAGTATTTT. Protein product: CSRGGPNTQYF.

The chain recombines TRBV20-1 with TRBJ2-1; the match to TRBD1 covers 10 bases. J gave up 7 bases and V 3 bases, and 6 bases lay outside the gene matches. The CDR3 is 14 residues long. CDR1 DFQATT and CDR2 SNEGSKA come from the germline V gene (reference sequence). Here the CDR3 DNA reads TGCAGTGCTAGGGCCGGGACAGGGGTAAATGAGCAGTTCTTC. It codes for CSARAGTGVNEQFF.

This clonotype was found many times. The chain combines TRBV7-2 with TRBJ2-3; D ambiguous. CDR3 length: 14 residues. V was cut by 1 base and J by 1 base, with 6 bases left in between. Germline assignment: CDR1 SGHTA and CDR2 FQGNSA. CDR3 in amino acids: CASSLVRGTDTQYF. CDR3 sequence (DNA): TGTGCCAGCAGCTTAGTCCGAGGCACAGATACGCAGTATTTT.

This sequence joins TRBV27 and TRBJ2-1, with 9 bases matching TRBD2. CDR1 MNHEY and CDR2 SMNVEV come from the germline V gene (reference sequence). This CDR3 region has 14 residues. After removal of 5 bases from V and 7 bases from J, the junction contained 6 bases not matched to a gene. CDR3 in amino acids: CASSRRLAANEQFF. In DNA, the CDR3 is TGTGCCAGCAGTCGGAGACTAGCGGCTAATGAGCAGTTCTTC.

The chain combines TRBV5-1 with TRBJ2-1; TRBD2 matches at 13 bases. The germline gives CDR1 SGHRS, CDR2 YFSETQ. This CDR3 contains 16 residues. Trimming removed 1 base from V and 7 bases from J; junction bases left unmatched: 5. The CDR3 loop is CASSLTSGGAWNEQFF. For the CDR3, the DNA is TGCGCCAGCAGCTTGACTAGCGGGGGGGCCTGGAATGAGCAGTTCTTC. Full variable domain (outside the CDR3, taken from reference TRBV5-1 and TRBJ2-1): KAGVTQTPRYLIKTRGQQVTLSCSPISGHRSVSWYQQTPGQGLQFLFEYFSETQRNKGNFPGRFSGRQFSNSRSEMNVSTLELGDSALYLCASSLTSGGAWNEQFFGPGTRLTVL.

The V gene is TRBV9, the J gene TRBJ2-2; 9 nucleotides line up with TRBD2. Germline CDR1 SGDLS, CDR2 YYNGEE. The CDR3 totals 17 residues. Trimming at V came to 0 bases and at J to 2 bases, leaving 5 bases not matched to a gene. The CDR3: CASSVGLAGFNTGELFF. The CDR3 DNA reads TGTGCCAGCAGCGTAGGGCTAGCGGGGTTTAACACCGGGGAGCTGTTTTTT.

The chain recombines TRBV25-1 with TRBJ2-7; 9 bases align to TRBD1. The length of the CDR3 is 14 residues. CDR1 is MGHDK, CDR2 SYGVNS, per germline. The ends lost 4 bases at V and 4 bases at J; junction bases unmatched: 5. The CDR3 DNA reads TGTGCCAGCAGTGCGGGACAGGGAAAATACGAGCAGTACTTC. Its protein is CASSAGQGKYEQYF.

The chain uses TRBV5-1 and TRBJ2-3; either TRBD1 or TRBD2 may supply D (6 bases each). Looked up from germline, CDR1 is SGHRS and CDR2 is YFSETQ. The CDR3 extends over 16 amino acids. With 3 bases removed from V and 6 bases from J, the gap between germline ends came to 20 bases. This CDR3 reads CASSSEGQDSTDTQYF. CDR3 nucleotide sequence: TGCGCCAGCAGCTCGGAGGGACAAGACTCCACGGATACGCAGTATTTT.

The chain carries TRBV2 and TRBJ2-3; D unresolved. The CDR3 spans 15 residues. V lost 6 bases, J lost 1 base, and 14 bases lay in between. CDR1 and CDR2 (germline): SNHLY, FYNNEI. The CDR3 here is CASRPSSWGTDTQYF. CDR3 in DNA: TGTGCCAGCAGACCCAGTAGTTGGGGCACAGATACGCAGTATTTT.

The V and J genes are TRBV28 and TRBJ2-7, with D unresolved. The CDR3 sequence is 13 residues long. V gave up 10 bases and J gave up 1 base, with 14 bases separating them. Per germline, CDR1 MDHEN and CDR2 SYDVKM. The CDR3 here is CATTGWPSYEQYF. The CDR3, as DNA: TGTGCCACCACCGGGTGGCCGTCCTACGAGCAGTACTTC.

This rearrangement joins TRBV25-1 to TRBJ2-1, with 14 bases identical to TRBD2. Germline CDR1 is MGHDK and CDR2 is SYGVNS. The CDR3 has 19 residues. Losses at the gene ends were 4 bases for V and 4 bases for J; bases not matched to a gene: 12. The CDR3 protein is CASSAGTSGGMPPYNEQFF. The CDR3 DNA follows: TGTGCCAGCAGTGCTGGGACTAGCGGGGGCATGCCCCCTTACAATGAGCAGTTCTTC. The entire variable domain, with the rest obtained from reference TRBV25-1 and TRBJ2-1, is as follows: EADIYQTPRYLVIGTGKKITLECSQTMGHDKMYWYQQDPGMELHLIHYSYGVNSTEKGDLSSESTVSRIRTEHFPLTLESARPSHTSQYLCASSAGTSGGMPPYNEQFFGPGTRLTVL.

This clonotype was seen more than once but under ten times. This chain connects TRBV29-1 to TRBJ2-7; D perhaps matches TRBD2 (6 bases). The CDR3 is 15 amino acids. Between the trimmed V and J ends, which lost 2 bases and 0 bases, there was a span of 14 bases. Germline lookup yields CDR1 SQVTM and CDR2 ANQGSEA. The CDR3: CSVERVGRPSYEQYF. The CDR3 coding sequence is TGCAGCGTTGAAAGGGTAGGGAGGCCCTCCTACGAGCAGTACTTC.

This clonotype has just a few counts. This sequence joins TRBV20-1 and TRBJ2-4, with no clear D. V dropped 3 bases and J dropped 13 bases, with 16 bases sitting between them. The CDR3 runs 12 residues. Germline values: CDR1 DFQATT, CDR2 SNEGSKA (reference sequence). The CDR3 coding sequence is TGCAGTGCTAGCCAATCAACAGATGAGCAGTACTTC. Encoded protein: CSASQSTDEQYF.

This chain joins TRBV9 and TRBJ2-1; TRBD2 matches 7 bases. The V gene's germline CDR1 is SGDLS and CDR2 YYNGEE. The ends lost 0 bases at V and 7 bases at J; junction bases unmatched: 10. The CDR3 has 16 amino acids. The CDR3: CASSVASGQVGNEQFF. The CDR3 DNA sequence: TGTGCCAGCAGCGTAGCTAGCGGACAAGTGGGAAATGAGCAGTTCTTC.

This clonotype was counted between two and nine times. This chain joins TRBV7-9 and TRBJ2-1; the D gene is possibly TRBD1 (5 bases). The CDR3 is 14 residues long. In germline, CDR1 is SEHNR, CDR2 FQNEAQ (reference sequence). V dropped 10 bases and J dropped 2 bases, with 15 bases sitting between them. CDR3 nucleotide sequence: TGTGCCACCCACGGGCAGGGTACCTACAATGAGCAGTTCTTC. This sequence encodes CATHGQGTYNEQFF.

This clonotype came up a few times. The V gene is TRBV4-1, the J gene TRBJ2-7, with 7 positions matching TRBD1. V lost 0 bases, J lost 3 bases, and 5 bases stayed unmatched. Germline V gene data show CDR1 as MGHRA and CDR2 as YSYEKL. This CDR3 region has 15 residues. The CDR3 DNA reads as TGCGCCAGCAGCCAAGATGAGGGACAGATCTACGAGCAGTACTTC. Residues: CASSQDEGQIYEQYF.

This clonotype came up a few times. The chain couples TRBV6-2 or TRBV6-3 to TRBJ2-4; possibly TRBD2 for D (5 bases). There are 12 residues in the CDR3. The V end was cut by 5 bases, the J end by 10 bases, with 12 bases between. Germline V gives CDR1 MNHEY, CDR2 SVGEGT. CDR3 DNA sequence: TGTGCCAGCAGTAACCGGCCGGGGATTCAGTACTTC. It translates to CASSNRPGIQYF.

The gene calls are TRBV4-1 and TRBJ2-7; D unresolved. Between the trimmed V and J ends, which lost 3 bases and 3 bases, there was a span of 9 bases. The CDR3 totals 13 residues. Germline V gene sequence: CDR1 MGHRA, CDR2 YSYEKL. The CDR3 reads CASSHAASYEQYF. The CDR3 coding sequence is TGCGCCAGCAGCCATGCCGCTAGCTACGAGCAGTACTTC.

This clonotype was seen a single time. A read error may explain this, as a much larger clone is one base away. As DNA, the CDR3 is TGTGCCAGCAGCCCAGCTTCCCGGACAGGGAACGAGCAGTACTTC. Encoded protein: CASSPASRTGNEQYF. The chain is built from TRBV4-2 and TRBJ2-5; 8 bases align to TRBD1. The last part of the DNA fits TRBJ2-7 better; the J call may be wrong. Per germline, CDR1 LGHNA and CDR2 YNFKEQ. The CDR3 runs to 15 residues.

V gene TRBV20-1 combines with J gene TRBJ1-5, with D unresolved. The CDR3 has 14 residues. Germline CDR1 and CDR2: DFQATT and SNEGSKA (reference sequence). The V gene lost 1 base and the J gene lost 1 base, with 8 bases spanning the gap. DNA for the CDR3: TGCAGTGCTAGAGGTCGCTGGAGCAATCAGCCCCAGCATTTT. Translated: CSARGRWSNQPQHF.

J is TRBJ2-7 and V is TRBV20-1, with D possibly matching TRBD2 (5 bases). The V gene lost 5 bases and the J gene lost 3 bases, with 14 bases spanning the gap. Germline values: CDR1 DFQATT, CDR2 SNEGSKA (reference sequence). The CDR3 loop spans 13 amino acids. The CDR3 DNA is TGCAGTGCTGAGGGCCTGTCCGACTACGAGCAGTACTTC. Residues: CSAEGLSDYEQYF.

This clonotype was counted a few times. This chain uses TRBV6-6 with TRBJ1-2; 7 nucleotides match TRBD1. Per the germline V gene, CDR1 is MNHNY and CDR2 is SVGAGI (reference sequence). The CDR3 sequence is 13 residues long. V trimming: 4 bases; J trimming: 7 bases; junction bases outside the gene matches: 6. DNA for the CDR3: TGTGCCAGCAGTTCGGACAGGTCCTCTGGCTACACCTTC. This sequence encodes CASSSDRSSGYTF.

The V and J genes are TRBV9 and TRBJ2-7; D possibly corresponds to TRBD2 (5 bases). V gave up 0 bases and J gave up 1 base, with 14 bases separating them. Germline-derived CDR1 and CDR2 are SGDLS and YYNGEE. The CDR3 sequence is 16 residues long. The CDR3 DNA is TGTGCCAGCAGCGTAGGGGGTAGCGACACATCCTACGAGCAGTACTTC. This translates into CASSVGGSDTSYEQYF.